One T cell receptor (beta chain) is described in this entry. Amplification used 60 Vbeta primers and 13 Jbeta primers. Sequencing was performed with immunoSEQ multiplex PCR; in TCRdb, only in-frame clones are kept and a portion is missing. Of more than 95,000 clones in the sample, 75% to 90% are singletons; the top ten hold approximately 9%. The sample originates from a study of cytomegalovirus exposure and HLA in healthy donors. The CDR3 contains 15 residues. Germline loops: CDR1 ENHRY, CDR2 SYGVKD. J lost 8 bases, V lost 9 bases, and 11 bases had no gene match. The sequencing sample was made of PBMCs. The receptor comes from a young man in good health and CMV-seropositive. V gene TRBV10-3 combines with J gene TRBJ2-1; 12 bases agree with TRBD1. CDR3 bases: TGTGCCATTAAGAGCGGGACAGGGGGCGGGCATGAGCAGTTCTTC. Protein sequence: CAIKSGTGGGHEQFF.